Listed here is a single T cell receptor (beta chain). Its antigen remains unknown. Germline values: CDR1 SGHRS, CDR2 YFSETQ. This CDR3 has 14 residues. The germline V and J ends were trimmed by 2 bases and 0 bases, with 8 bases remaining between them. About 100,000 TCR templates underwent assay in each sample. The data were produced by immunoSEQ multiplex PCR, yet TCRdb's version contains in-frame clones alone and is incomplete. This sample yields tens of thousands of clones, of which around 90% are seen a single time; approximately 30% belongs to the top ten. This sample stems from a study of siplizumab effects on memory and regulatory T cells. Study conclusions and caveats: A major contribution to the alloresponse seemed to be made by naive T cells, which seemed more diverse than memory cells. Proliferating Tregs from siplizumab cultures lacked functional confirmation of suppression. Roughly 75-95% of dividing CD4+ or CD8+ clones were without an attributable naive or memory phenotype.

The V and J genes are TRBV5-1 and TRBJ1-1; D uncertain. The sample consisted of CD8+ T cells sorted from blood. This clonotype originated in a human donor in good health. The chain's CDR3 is CASSFTEMNTEAFF. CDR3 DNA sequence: TGCGCCAGCAGCTTTACAGAGATGAACACTGAAGCTTTCTTT.